This TCR beta chain was identified during a study of CD8 T cells in Susac syndrome. The RNA input was about 0.5 to 1 ug, and it was reverse transcribed with random hexamers. Each CDR3 protein gets one entry after TCRdb re-called the immunoSEQ multiplex PCR reads with MiXCR. The sample lists approximately 120,000 distinct CDR3 sequences; 92% were seen once. The ends were cut back, 6 bases at V and 6 bases at J, with 14 bases in the middle. Germline loops: CDR1 MGHDK, CDR2 SYGVNS. There are 13 residues in the CDR3. Sequencing of TCR beta, carried out with a high-throughput approach, was applied to CD8+ and CD4+ T cells from the blood.

The sequence came from a human donor in good health. The sequencing sample was made of CD4+ T cells from PBMCs. The genes are TRBV25-1 and TRBJ1-1; D unclear. The chain's CDR3 is CASRREIGAEAFF. The CDR3 DNA sequence: TGTGCCAGCAGGCGAGAGATCGGCGCTGAAGCTTTCTTT.